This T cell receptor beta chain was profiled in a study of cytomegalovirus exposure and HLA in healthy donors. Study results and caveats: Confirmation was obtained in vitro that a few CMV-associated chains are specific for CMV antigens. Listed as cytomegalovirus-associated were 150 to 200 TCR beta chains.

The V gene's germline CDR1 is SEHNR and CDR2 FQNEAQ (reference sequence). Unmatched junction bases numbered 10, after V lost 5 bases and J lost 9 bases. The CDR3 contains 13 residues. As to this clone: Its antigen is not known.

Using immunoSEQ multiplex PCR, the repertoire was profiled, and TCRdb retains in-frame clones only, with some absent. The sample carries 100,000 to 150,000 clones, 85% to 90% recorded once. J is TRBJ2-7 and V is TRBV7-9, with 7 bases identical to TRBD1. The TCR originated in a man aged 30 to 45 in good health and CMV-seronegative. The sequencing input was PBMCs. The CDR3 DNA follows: TGTGCCAGCAGCCTAGACAGGGTAACGGGGCAGTACTTC. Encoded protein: CASSLDRVTGQYF.